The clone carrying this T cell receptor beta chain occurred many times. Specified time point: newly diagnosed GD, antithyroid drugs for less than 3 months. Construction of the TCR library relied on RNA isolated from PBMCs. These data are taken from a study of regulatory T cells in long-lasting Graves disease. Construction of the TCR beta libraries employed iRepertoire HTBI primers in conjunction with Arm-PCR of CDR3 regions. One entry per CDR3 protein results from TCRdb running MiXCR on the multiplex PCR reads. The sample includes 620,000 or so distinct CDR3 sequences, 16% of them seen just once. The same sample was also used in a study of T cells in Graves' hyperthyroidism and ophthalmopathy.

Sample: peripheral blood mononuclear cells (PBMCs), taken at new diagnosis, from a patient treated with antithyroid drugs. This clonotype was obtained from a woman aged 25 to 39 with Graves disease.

CDR3 amino acids: CASSRDRVNGETQYF. DNA for the CDR3: TGTGCCAGTAGTAGGGACAGGGTGAATGGCGAGACCCAGTACTTC. V usage is TRBV19 and J usage is TRBJ2-5; 9 nucleotides agree with TRBD1. J was trimmed by 5 bases and V by 4 bases; bases with no gene match: 8. This CDR3 comprises 15 residues. The V gene's germline CDR1 is LNHDA and CDR2 SQIVND (reference sequence). Together with reference TRBV19 and TRBJ2-5, the CDR3 gives the full variable domain: DGGITQSPKYLFRKEGQNVTLSCEQNLNHDAMYWYRQDPGQGLRLIYYSQIVNDFQKGDIAEGYSVSREKKESFPLTVTSAQKNPTAFYLCASSRDRVNGETQYFGPGTRLLVL.